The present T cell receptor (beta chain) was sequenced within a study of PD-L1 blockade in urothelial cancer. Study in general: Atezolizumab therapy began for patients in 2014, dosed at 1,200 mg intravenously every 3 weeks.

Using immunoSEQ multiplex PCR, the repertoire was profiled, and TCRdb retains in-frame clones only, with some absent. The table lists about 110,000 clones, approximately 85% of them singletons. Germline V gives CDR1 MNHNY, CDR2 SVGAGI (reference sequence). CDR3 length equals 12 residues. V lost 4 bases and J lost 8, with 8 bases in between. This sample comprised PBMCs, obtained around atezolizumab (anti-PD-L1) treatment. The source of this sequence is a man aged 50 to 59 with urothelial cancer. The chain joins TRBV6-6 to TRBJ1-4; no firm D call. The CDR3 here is CASSLKFEKLFF. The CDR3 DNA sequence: TGTGCCAGCAGTTTAAAATTCGAAAAACTGTTTTTT.